The T cell receptor beta chain described here comes from a study of blood T cells in healthy people across ages. Alongside a J-beta primer mix, a sample-barcoded 5' primer served in a second PCR lasting roughly 7 to 12 cycles. TCRdb analysed the 5' RACE reads with MiXCR anew, one entry per CDR3 protein. The sample comprises under 1,100,000 distinct CDR3 sequences, under 30% of which are singletons, and 0.65% to 0.75% rests with the top ten. Trimming cost V 6 bases and J 3 bases; bases outside gene matches: 14. The CDR3 spans 17 residues. The germline gives CDR1 SGHTA, CDR2 FQGNSA. These data were also reused for a study on T cells of mothers and their children. As that report states: All RNA that had been extracted was used for cDNA synthesis at around 1.4 ug per 15 ul. Thymic selection shapes TCR recombination output in related pairs, and it does so similarly in unrelated pairs.

The clonotype was recovered from a girl aged 2 to 10 in good health. Sequencing was performed on blood. The rearrangement links TRBV7-2 to TRBJ2-7, with 10 positions matching TRBD2. CDR3 coding DNA: TGTGCCAGCAGTCTCTGGCTAGCGGGGGCCGAACTCTACGAGCAGTACTTC. Translated: CASSLWLAGAELYEQYF.